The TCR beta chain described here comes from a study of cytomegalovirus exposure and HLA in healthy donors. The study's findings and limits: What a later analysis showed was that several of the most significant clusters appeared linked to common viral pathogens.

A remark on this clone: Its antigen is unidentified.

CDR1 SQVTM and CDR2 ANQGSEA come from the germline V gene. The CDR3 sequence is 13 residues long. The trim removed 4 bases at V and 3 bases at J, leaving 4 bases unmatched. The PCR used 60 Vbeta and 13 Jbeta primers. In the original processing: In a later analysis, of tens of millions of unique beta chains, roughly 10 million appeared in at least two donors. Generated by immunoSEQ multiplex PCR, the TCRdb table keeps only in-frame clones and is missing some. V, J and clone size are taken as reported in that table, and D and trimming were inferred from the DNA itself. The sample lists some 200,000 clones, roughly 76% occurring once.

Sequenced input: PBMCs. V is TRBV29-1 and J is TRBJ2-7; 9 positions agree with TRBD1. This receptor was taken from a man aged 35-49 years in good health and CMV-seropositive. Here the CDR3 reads CSVGPGQGYEQYF. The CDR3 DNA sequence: TGCAGCGTTGGCCCGGGACAGGGCTACGAGCAGTACTTC.